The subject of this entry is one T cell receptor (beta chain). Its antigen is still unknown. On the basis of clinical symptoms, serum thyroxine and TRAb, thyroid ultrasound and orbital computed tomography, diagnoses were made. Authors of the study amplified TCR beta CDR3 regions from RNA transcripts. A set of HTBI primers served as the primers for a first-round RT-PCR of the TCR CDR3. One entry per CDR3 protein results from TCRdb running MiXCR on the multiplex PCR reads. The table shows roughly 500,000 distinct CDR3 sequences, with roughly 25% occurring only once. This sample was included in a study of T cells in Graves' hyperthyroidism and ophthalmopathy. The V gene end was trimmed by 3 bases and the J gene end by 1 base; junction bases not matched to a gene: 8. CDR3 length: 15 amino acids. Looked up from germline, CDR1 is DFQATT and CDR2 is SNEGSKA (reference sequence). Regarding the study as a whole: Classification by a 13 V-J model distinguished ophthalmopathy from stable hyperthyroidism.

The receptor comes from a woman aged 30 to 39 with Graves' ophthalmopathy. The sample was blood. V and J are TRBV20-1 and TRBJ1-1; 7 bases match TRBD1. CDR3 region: CSASWGQSGNTEAFF. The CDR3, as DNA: TGCAGTGCTAGCTGGGGACAGTCGGGGAACACTGAAGCTTTCTTT.